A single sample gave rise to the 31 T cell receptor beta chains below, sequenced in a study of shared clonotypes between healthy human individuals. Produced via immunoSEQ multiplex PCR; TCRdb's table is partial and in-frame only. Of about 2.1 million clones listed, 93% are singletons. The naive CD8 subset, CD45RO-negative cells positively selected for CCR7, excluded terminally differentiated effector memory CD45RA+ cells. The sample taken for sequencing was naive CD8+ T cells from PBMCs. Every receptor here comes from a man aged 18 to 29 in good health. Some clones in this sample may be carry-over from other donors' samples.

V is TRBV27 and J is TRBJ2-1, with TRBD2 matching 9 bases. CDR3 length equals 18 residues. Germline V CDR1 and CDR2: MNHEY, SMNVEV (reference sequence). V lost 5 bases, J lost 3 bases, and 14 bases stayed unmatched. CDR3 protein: CASSPQMGRGGFYNEQFF. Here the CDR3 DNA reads TGTGCCAGCAGTCCTCAAATGGGGCGGGGGGGCTTCTACAATGAGCAGTTCTTC.

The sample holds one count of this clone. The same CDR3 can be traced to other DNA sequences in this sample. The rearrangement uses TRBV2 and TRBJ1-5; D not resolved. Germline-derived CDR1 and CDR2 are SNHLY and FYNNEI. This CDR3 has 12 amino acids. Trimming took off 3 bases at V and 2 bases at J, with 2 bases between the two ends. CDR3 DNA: TGTGCCAGCAGTGATGGCAATCAGCCCCAGCATTTT. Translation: CASSDGNQPQHF.

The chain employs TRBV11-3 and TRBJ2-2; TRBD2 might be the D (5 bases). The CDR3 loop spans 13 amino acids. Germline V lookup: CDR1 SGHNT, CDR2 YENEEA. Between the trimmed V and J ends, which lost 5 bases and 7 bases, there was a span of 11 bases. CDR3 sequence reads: CASSLRGFGELFF. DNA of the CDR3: TGTGCCAGCAGCCTCCGGGGTTTCGGGGAGCTGTTTTTT.

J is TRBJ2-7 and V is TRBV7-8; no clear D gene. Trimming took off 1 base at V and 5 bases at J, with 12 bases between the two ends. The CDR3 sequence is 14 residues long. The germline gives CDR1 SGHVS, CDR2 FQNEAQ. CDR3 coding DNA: TGTGCCAGCAGCTTAGTCGGTGGGGTCAACGAGCAGTACTTC. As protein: CASSLVGGVNEQYF.

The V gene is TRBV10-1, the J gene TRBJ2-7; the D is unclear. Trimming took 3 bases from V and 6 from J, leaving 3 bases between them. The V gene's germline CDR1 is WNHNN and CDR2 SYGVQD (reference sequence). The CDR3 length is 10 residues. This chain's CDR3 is CASSDFEQYF. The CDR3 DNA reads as TGCGCCAGCAGTGACTTCGAGCAGTACTTC.

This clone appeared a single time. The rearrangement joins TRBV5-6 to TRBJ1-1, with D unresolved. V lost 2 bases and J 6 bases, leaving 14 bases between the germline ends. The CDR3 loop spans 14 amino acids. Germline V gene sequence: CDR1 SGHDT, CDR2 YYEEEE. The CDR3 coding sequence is TGTGCCAGCAGCTTTCGTAATAGGCACGCTGAAGCTTTCTTT. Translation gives CASSFRNRHAEAFF. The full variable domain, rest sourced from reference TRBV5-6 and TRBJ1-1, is DAGVTQSPTHLIKTRGQQVTLRCSPKSGHDTVSWYQQALGQGPQFIFQYYEEEERQRGNFPDRFSGHQFPNYSSELNVNALLLGDSALYLCASSFRNRHAEAFFGQGTRLTVV.

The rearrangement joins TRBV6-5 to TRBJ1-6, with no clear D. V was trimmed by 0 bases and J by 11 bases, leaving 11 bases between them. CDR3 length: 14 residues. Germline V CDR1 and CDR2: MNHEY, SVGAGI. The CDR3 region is CASSYSLREAPLHF. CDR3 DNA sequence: TGTGCCAGCAGTTACTCTCTCCGAGAGGCACCCCTCCACTTT.

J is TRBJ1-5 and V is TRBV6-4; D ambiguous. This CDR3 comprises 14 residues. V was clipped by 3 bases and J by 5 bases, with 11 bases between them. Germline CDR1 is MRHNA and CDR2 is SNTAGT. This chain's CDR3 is CASSDDDSYQPQHF. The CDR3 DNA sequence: TGTGCCAGCAGTGATGATGATTCCTATCAGCCCCAGCATTTT.

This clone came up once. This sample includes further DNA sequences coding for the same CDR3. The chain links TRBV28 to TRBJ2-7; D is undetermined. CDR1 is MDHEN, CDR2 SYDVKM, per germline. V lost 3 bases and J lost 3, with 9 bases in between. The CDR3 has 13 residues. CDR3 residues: CASSFQARYEQYF. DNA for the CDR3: TGTGCCAGCAGTTTCCAGGCGCGCTACGAGCAGTACTTC.

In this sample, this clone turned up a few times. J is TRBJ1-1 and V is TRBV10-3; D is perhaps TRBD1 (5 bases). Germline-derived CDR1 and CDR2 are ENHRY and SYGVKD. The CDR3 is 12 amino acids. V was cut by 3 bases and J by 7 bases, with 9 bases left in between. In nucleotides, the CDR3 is TGTGCCATCAGTGAAATGGGGGGTGAAGCTTTCTTT. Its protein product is CAISEMGGEAFF.

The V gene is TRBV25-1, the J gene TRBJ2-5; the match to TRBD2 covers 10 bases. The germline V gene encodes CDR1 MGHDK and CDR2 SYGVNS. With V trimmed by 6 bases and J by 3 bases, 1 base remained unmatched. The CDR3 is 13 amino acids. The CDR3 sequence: CASRGTSEETQYF. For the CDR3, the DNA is TGTGCCAGCAGGGGGACTAGCGAAGAGACCCAGTACTTC.

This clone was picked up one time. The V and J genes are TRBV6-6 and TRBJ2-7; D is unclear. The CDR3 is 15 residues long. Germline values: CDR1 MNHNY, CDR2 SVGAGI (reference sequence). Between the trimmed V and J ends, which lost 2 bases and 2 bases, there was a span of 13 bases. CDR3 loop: CASSYGVARTYEQYF. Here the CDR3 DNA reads TGTGCCAGCAGTTACGGGGTCGCGAGAACCTACGAGCAGTACTTC.

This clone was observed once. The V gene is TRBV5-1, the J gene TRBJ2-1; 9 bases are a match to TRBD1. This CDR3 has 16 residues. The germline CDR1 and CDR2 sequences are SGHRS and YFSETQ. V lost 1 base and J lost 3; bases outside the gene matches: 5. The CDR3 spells CASSLNRGPLYNEQFF. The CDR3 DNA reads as TGCGCCAGCAGCTTGAACAGGGGGCCGCTCTACAATGAGCAGTTCTTC.

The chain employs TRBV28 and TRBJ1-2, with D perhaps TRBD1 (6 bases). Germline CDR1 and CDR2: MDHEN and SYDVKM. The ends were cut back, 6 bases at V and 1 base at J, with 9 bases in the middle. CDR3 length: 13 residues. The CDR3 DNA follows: TGTGCCAGCAGAGAAGGGGGTAACTATGGCTACACCTTC. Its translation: CASREGGNYGYTF.

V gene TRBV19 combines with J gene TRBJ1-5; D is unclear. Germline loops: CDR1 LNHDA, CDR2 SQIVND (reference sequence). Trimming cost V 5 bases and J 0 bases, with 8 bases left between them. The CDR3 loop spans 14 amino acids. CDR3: CASSGWDSNQPQHF. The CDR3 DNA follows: TGTGCCAGTAGTGGATGGGATAGCAATCAGCCCCAGCATTTT.

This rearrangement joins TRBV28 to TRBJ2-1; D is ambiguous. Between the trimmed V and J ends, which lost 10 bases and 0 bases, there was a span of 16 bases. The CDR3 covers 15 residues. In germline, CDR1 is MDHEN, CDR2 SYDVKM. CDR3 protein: CATLTVRSSYNEQFF. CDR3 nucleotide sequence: TGTGCCACACTAACTGTAAGAAGCTCCTACAATGAGCAGTTCTTC.

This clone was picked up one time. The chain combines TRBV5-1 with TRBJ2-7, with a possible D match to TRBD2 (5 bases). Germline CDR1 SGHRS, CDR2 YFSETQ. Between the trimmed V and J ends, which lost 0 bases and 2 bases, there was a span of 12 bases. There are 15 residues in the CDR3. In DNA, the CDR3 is TGCGCCAGCAGCTTGGCTAGCCCGCTAACCTACGAGCAGTACTTC. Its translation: CASSLASPLTYEQYF.

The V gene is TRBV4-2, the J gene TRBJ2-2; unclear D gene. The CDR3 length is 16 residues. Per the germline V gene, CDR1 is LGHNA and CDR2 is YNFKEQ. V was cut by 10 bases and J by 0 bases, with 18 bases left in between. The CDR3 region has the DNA TGTGCCACCTCTGATGATTGGCAGACGAACACCGGGGAGCTGTTTTTT. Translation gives CATSDDWQTNTGELFF.

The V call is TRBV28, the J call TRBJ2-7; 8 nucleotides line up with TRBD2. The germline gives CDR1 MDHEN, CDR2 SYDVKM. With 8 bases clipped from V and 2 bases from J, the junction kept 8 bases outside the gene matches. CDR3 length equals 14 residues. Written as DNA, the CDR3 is TGTGCCAGCTATGCAGTAGCGGGACCCTACGAGCAGTACTTC. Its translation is CASYAVAGPYEQYF.

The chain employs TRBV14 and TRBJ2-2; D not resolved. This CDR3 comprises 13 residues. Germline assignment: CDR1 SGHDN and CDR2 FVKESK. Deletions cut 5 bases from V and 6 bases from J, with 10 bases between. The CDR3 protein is CASSLGWAGELFF. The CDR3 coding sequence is TGTGCCAGCAGCTTAGGGTGGGCCGGGGAGCTGTTTTTT.

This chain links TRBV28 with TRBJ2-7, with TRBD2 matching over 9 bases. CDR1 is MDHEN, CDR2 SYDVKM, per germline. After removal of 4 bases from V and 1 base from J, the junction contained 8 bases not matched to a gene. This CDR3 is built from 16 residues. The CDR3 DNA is TGTGCCAGCAGTTCACGGTCTAGCGGGACGTCCTACGAGCAGTACTTC. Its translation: CASSSRSSGTSYEQYF. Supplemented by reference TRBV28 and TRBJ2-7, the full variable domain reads DVKVTQSSRYLVKRTGEKVFLECVQDMDHENMFWYRQDPGLGLRLIYFSYDVKMKEKGDIPEGYSVSREKKERFSLILESASTNQTSMYLCASSSRSSGTSYEQYFGPGTRLTVT.

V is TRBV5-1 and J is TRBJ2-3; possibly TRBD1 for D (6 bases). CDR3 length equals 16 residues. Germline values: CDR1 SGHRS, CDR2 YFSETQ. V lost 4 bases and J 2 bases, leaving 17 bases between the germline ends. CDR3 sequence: CASSLSHRDPTDTQYF. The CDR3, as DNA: TGCGCCAGCAGCCTAAGCCACAGGGACCCCACAGATACGCAGTATTTT.

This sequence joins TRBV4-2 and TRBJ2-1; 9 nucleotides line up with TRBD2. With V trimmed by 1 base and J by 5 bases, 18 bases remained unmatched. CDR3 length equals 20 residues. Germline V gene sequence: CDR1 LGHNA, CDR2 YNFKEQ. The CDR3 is CASSQGQPSGAPRTDNEQFF. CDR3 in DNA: TGTGCCAGCAGCCAAGGACAGCCTAGCGGGGCCCCACGGACCGACAATGAGCAGTTCTTC.

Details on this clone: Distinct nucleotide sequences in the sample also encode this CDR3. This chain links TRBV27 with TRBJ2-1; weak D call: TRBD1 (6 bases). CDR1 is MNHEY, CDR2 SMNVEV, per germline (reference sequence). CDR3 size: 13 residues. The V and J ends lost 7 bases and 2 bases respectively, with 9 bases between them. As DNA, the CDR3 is TGTGCCAGCACCGACAGGCCCTACAATGAGCAGTTCTTC. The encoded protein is CASTDRPYNEQFF.

CDR3 bases: TGTGCCAGCAGTTTTAGCGGGACTGAGCAGTTCTTC. It encodes CASSFSGTEQFF. V and J are TRBV28 and TRBJ2-1; 8 bases match TRBD2. This CDR3 is 12 amino acids long. With 3 bases clipped from V and 9 bases from J, the junction kept 1 base outside the gene matches. Germline CDR1 reads MDHEN; CDR2 reads SYDVKM.

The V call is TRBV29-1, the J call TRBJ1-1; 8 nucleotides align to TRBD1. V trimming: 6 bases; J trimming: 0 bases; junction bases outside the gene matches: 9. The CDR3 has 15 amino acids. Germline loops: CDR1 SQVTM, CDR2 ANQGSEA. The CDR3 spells CSVHPGQALNTEAFF. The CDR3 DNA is TGCAGCGTCCATCCGGGACAGGCTTTGAACACTGAAGCTTTCTTT.

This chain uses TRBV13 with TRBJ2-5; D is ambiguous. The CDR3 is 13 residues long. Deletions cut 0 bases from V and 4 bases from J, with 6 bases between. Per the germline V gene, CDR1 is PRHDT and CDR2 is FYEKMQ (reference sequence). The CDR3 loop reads CASSLGDGETQYF. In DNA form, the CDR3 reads TGTGCCAGCAGCTTAGGAGATGGAGAGACCCAGTACTTC. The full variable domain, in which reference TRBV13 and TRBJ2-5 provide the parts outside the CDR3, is AAGVIQSPRHLIKEKRETATLKCYPIPRHDTVYWYQQGPGQDPQFLISFYEKMQSDKGSIPDRFSAQQFSDYHSELNMSSLELGDSALYFCASSLGDGETQYFGPGTRLLVL.

The CDR3 nucleotides read TGTGCCAGCAGCGTAGGTCGGGACAGGGTGGGGTATGGCTACACCTTC. This gives the protein CASSVGRDRVGYGYTF. V usage is TRBV9 and J usage is TRBJ1-2, with 9 bases fitting TRBD1. Unmatched junction bases numbered 8, after V lost 0 bases and J lost 5 bases. This CDR3 has 16 amino acids. The germline V gene has CDR1 SGDLS and CDR2 YYNGEE. Together with reference TRBV9 and TRBJ1-2, the CDR3 gives the full variable domain: DSGVTQTPKHLITATGQRVTLRCSPRSGDLSVYWYQQSLDQGLQFLIQYYNGEERAKGNILERFSAQQFPDLHSELNLSSLELGDSALYFCASSVGRDRVGYGYTFGSGTRLTVV.

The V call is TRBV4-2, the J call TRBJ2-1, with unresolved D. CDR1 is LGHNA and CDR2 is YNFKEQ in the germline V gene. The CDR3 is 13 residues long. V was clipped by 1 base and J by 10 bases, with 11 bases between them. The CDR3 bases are TGTGCCAGCAGCCAAGCCCTTCTTTCAGAGCAGTTCTTC. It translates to CASSQALLSEQFF.

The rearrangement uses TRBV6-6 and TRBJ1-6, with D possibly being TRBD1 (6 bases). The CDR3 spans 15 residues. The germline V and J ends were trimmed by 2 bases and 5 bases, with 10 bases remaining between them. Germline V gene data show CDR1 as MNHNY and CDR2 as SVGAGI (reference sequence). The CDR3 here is CASSYLTGDNSPLHF. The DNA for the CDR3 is TGTGCCAGCAGTTACCTGACAGGCGATAATTCACCCCTCCACTTT.

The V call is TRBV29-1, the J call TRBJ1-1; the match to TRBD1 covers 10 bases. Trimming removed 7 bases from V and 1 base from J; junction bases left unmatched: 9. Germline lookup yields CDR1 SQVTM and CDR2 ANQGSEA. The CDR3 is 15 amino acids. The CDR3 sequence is CSATGQGWGNTEAFF. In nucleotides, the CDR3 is TGCAGCGCTACGGGACAGGGGTGGGGGAACACTGAAGCTTTCTTT.